This entry features one TCR beta chain sequence. What antigen it recognizes has not been identified. Qualities for individual bases were not recorded, and no much larger clone is one base off. Counted from cysteine to phenylalanine, this CDR3 has 15 amino acids. Solely the CDR3 DNA is kept, with 45 bases framed from the first base. The CDR1 and CDR2 encoded by the germline V gene (reference sequence) are SEHNR and FQNEAQ. V sheds 2 bases and J sheds 0 bases, leaving 11 bases between their ends. Using the deep immunoSEQ assay, multiplex PCR amplified TCR CDR3 regions from genomic DNA. Extracted genomic DNA from each cell subset was distributed evenly across all wells of several immunoSEQ 96-well plates, and each plate was treated as a replicate. For sorted subsets, approximately 0.2 ug of genomic DNA, equivalent to 25,000 to 35,000 T cell genomes, went into each replicate PCR. Purified libraries were measured with a Qubit 3.0 fluorometer, size-checked on a Bioanalyzer 2100, and measured again with the KAPA Library Quantification kit. Each immunoSEQ 96-well plate was sequenced on its own single-read 150-cycle Illumina NextSeq 550 flow cell. On the study's bioinformatics: Because the immunoSEQ output held only junctional sequences and lacked quality scores, the filtering could not match the filtering applied to full-length reads. Sequences were annotated with PyIR, a Python wrapper for IgBLAST v1.9, using IMGT germline references to assign V/J genes and CDR3. Reads were filtered out if the reads had weak V/J assignments (E-value above 1e-6), no CDR3, stop codons, out-of-frame junctions, or ambiguous translated residues. V3J clonotypes were defined as sequences sharing the same inferred V gene, J gene, and CDR3 amino acid sequence. Percentage overlap between repertoires was calculated by dividing the number of shared unique clonotypes by the size of the smaller repertoire. Richness of each repertoire was evaluated using RTK rarefaction, the Chao1 estimator, and Recon v2.1 estimates of unobserved clonotypes. Generation probabilities were computed with OLGA for all TCRbeta clonotypes obtained by the gDNA method from a handful of donors. TCRdb limited this immuneACCESS table to in-frame rearrangements with V and J called. A share of clones is missing; checked studies link under half to unresolved V genes, and the rest is unexplained. The V and J calls and clone size were taken over from that table, and D and trimming were inferred from the DNA. Within this sample are a few hundred thousand clones, with 73% of them counted one time only. The top ten hold about 10% of the sample.

Donors were healthy HIV-negative adults with no recently reported acute infections or vaccinations. All donors were Caucasian adults living in Nashville, Tennessee, USA. CD4+ T cells were enriched by magnetic negative selection; naive cells were then positively selected on CD45RA, and the negative fraction formed the memory subset. Blood was collected by leukapheresis, and PBMCs were isolated by Ficoll-Histopaque density gradient centrifugation and then cryopreserved in liquid nitrogen vapor phase. Analytical flow cytometry was used to check the purity and quantity of each magnetically sorted T cell population. Genomic DNA was isolated from every sorted fraction and measured by UV absorbance on a Nanodrop 2000c. These data come from a study of shared clonotypes between healthy human individuals (dated by TCRdb to 2018 to 2021). Regarding the study in general: Three men and a couple of women, aged 18 to 49 years, made up the cohort. For each donor, CD4 naive and CD4 memory were each run on three plates, CD8 naive on two plates, and CD8 memory on one plate. Libraries were prepared and TCR repertoires were sequenced by different laboratories using diverse techniques, in order to increase sequencing depth and limit assay-specific biases. To estimate repertoire size and how much clonotype sharing occurs between individuals, the study deeply sequenced the blood TCR repertoires of roughly 5 healthy adults. Leukapheresis yielded between about 0.85 and 10 billion PBMCs per donor. What the authors observed across the whole study: Sampling was restricted to blood, and TCR repertoires in tissue are likely to differ from TCR repertoires in blood. Based on pairwise subsampling, the degree of clonotype sharing among donors was expected to be affected by sequencing depth. The small number of donors limited the genetic and exposure-history diversity represented. Rarefaction of sorted-subset datasets indicated incomplete sequencing despite the large sequencing depth. Higher generation probabilities were observed for clonotypes shared by all four sorted-subset donors than for non-shared clonotypes. Sharing across a few donors was observed for about 5% of naive CD4, 3.5% of naive CD8, about 2.5% of memory CD4, and roughly 0.43% of memory CD8 clonotypes. Estimated clonotype richness was generally larger for naive than for memory subsets.

The chain couples TRBV7-9 to TRBJ2-7; the D segment could be TRBD2, given 6 matching bases. The source material was memory CD4+ T cells sorted from blood. The cell subset or site label for this specimen denotes: CD45RA-negative fraction. This clonotype originated in a man aged 25 to 40 in good health. The CDR3 protein: CASSLQTSRSYEQYF. In nucleotides, the sequence is TGTGCCAGCAGCTTACAGACTAGTCGCTCCTACGAGCAGTACTTC.